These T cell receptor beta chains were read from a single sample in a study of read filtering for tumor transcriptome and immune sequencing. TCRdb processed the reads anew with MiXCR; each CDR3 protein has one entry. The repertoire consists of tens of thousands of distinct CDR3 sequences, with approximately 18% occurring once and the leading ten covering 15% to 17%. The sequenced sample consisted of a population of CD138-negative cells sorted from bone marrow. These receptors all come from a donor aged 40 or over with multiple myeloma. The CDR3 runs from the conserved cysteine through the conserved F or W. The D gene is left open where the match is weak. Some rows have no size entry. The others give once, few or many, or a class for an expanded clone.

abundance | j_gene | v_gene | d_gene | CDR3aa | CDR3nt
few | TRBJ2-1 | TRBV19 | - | CASSTSRQGRGYNEQFF | TGTGCCAGTAGTACATCAAGACAGGGACGGGGGTACAATGAGCAGTTCTTC
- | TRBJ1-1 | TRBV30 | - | CAWSVRGRITEAFF | TGTGCCTGGAGTGTACGGGGGAGAATCACTGAAGCTTTCTTT
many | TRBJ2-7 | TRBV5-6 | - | CASTRGRGPEQYF | TGTGCCAGCACCCGGGGCAGGGGTCCCGAGCAGTACTTC
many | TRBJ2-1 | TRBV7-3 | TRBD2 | CASSPTSGSKGEQFF | TGTGCCAGCAGCCCGACTAGCGGGAGTAAGGGTGAGCAGTTCTTC
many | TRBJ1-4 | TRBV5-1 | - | CASTPSGSTNEKLFF | TGCGCCAGCACCCCCAGCGGGTCAACTAATGAAAAACTGTTTTTT
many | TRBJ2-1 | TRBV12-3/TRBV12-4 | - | CASSAGGGRKEQFF | TGTGCCAGCAGTGCAGGGGGGGGGAGAAAGGAGCAGTTCTTC
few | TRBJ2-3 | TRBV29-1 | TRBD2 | CSVQGGGTDTQYF | TGCAGCGTTCAGGGAGGGGGCACAGATACGCAGTATTTT
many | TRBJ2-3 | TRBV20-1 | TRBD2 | CSADGLAGGSPTDTQYF | TGCAGTGCCGACGGACTAGCGGGAGGTTCCCCCACAGATACGCAGTATTTT
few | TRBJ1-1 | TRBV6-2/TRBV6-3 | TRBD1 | CASSQVQGASNAEAFF | TGTGCCAGCAGCCAAGTACAGGGGGCCTCGAACGCTGAAGCTTTCTTT
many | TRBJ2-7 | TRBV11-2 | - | CASSLVPGSYEQYF | TGTGCCAGCAGCTTAGTACCAGGTTCCTACGAGCAGTACTTC
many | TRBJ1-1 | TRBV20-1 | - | CSARDSASIRRAEAFF | TGCAGTGCTAGAGATTCCGCATCCATCCGGCGGGCTGAAGCTTTCTTT
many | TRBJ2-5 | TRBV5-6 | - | CASSLREFGQETQYF | TGTGCCAGCAGCTTGCGGGAGTTCGGGCAAGAGACCCAGTACTTC
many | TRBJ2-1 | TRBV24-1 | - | CATSDSRYYNEQFF | TGTGCCACCAGTGATTCGCGATATTACAATGAGCAGTTCTTC
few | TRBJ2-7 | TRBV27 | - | CASSFVPDKTEQYF | TGTGCCAGCAGTTTCGTCCCGGACAAGACCGAGCAGTACTTC
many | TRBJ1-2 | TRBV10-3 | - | CAISDSPVLNYGYTF | TGTGCCATCAGTGATAGTCCGGTCCTCAACTATGGCTACACCTTC
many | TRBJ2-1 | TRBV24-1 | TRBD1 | CATSQGDEQFF | TGTGCCACCAGTCAGGGGGATGAGCAGTTCTTC
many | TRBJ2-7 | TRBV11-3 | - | CASSLDTGLGEQYF | TGTGCCAGCAGCTTAGACACAGGGTTGGGCGAGCAGTACTTC
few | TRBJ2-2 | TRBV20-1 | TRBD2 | CSARTTSGRYGGELFF | TGCAGTGCTAGAACGACTAGCGGGAGATATGGCGGGGAGCTGTTTTTT
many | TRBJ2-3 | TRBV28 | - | CASSSLRGYSTDTQYF | TGTGCCAGCAGTTCGCTCCGAGGGTATAGCACAGATACGCAGTATTTT
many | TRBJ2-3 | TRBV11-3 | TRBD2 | CASSSGGATDTQYF | TGTGCCAGCAGCTCCGGGGGGGCAACAGATACGCAGTATTTT
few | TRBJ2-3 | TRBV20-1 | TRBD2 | CSAETLAGRDTQYF | TGCAGTGCTGAGACACTAGCGGGAAGAGATACGCAGTATTTT
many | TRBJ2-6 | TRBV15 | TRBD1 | CATSRDRGQGASWANALTF | TGTGCCACCAGCAGAGATCGGGGACAGGGGGCGTCTTGGGCCAACGCCCTGACTTTC
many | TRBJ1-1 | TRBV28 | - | CASSLPQRKNTEAFF | TGTGCCAGCAGTTTACCACAGCGAAAGAACACTGAAGCTTTCTTT
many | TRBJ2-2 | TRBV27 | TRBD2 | CASSLESLAGGNTGELFF | TGTGCCAGCAGTTTAGAGTCCCTAGCGGGAGGGAACACCGGGGAGCTGTTTTTT
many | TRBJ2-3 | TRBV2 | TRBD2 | CASSEGSGITDTQYF | TGTGCCAGCAGTGAAGGTAGCGGGATCACAGATACGCAGTATTTT
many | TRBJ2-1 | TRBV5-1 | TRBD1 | CASSIRTGPYNEQFF | TGCGCCAGCAGCATACGGACAGGGCCCTACAATGAGCAGTTCTTC
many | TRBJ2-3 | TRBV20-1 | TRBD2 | CSARDPRASGRLDTQYF | TGCAGTGCTAGAGATCCCCGCGCTAGCGGGAGGCTAGATACGCAGTATTTT